This T cell receptor (beta chain) emerged from a study of graft-versus-host responses after intestinal transplantation. Study-level information: In this cohort, recipients had multivisceral, liver-intestinal, or isolated intestinal transplants. Once they had received anti-thymocyte globulin induction, all recipients took tacrolimus and steroids for roughly three years. Findings of the study overall: Allografts from individuals with graft-donor T cell macrochimerism displayed high graft-versus-host to host-versus-graft clonal ratios. Circulating GvH clone levels at their peak were associated with HvG declines (early post-transplant).

Processing was applied to graft tissue in order to liberate intraepithelial and lamina propria lymphocytes. Libraries were prepared by immunoSEQ multiplex PCR; TCRdb keeps only in-frame clonotypes and omits some of them. The sample lists some 12,000 clones, roughly 80% occurring once. This clone came up once. The target antigen is unknown. The clonotype originates from a human patient who received an intestinal transplant, so some T cells may come from the graft donor. The sample consisted of ileum tissue, taken 23 days after intestinal transplant.

The chain's CDR3 is CAWSDLQETNIQYF. DNA for the CDR3: TGTGCCTGGAGTGACTTACAGGAGACAAACATTCAGTACTTC. The chain uses TRBV30 and TRBJ2-4; maybe TRBD1 (5 bases). The germline V and J ends were trimmed by 1 base and 6 bases, with 13 bases remaining between them. CDR1 is GTSNPN and CDR2 is SVGIG in the germline V gene (reference sequence). This CDR3 is built from 14 residues.